This T cell receptor (beta chain) stems from a study of cytotoxic CD8 clonotypes in ibrutinib-treated CLL. The overall study: Partial responders roughly 25, complete 2; about 12 progressed and some 15 stayed in remission by median roughly 68 months.

Germline loops: CDR1 SGHAT, CDR2 FQNNGV. Trimming shortened V by 0 bases and J by 14 bases, and 11 bases separated the two germline ends. This CDR3 region has 13 residues. The authors obtained approximately 2 micrograms of genomic DNA from cryopreserved PBMCs for TCR beta libraries. Depth targeted 1 in 200,000 to 1 in 1 million T cells, averaging approximately 10x coverage per clonotype. Repertoires were generated with immunoSEQ multiplex PCR, while TCRdb's copy carries only in-frame clones and drops some. Of around 140,000 clones in the sample, 80% were seen once. The V and J genes are TRBV11-2 and TRBJ1-6; a possible D gene is TRBD1 (5 bases). The clonotype was recovered from a human donor with chronic lymphocytic leukemia. Source: PBMCs, taken after 36 months of ibrutinib treatment. CDR3 protein: CASSLDFGAALHF. The CDR3 DNA reads TGTGCCAGCAGCTTAGATTTCGGGGCGGCCCTCCACTTT.